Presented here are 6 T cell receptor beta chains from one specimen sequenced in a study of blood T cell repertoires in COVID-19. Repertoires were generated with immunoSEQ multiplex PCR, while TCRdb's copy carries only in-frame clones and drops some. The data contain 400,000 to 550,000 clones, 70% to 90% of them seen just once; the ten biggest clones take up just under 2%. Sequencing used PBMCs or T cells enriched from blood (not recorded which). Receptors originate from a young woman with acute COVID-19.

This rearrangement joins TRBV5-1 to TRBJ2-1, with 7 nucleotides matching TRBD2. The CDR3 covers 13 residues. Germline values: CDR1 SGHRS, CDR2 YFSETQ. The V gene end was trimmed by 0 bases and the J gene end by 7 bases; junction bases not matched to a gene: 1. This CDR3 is CASSLELANEQFF. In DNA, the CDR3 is TGCGCCAGCAGCTTGGAACTAGCGAATGAGCAGTTCTTC.

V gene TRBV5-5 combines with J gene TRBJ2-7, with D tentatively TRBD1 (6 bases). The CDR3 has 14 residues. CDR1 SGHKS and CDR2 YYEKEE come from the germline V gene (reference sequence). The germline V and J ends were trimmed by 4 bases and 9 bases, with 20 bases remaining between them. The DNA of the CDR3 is TGTGCCAGCAGCACCGACCGGTGGACAGCCCTGCAGTACTTC. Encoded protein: CASSTDRWTALQYF.

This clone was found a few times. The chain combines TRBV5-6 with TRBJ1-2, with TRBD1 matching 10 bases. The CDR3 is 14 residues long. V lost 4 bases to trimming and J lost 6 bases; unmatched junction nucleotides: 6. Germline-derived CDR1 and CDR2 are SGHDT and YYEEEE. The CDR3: CASSTGTGVNGYTF. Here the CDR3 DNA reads TGTGCCAGCAGCACCGGGACAGGGGTTAATGGCTACACCTTC. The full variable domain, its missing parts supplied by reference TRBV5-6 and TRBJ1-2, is DAGVTQSPTHLIKTRGQQVTLRCSPKSGHDTVSWYQQALGQGPQFIFQYYEEEERQRGNFPDRFSGHQFPNYSSELNVNALLLGDSALYLCASSTGTGVNGYTFGSGTRLTVV.

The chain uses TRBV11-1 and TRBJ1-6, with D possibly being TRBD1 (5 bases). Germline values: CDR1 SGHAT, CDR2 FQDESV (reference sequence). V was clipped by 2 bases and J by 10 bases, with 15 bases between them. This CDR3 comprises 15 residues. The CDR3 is CASSLSGGSGSPLHF. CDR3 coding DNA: TGTGCCAGCAGCTTATCTGGGGGGTCCGGGTCACCCCTCCACTTT.

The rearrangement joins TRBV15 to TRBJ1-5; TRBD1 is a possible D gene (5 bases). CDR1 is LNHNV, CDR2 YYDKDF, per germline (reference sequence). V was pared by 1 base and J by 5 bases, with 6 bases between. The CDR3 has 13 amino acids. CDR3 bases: TGTGCCACCAGCAGAGGACAGTATCAGCCCCAGCATTTT. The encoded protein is CATSRGQYQPQHF.

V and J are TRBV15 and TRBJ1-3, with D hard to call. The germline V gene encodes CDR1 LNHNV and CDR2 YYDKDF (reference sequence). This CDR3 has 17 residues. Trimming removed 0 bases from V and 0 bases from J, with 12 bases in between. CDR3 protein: CATSRDFTANSGNTIYF. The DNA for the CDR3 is TGTGCCACCAGCAGAGATTTCACAGCAAACTCTGGAAACACCATATATTTT.